The 27 T cell receptor beta chains reported below all come from one sample, sequenced in a study of blood T cell repertoires in COVID-19. Only in-frame clones appear in the TCRdb table, and some are missing; sequencing was by immunoSEQ multiplex PCR. The table has hundreds of thousands of clones, around 89% seen once. Source material: peripheral blood. Receptors were obtained from a woman aged 45-59 years with COVID-19, enrolled during active disease.

This rearrangement joins TRBV19 to TRBJ1-1, with no clear D. Deletions cut 7 bases from V and 0 bases from J, with 9 bases between. This CDR3 spans 13 amino acids. CDR1 and CDR2 (germline): LNHDA, SQIVND (reference sequence). The CDR3 sequence is CASNRGMNTEAFF. CDR3 nucleotides: TGTGCCAGTAATAGAGGGATGAACACTGAAGCTTTCTTT.

J is TRBJ1-5 and V is TRBV6-5; tentatively, D is TRBD1 (5 bases). Germline assignment: CDR1 MNHEY and CDR2 SVGAGI. Between the trimmed V and J ends, which lost 9 bases and 6 bases, there was a span of 12 bases. This CDR3 has 12 residues. Written as DNA, the CDR3 is TGTGCCAGTGACAGCGTCGGTCAGCCCCAGCATTTT. Amino acid sequence: CASDSVGQPQHF.

This clone was seen just once. V usage is TRBV11-3 and J usage is TRBJ2-7; possible D gene TRBD1, 6 bases. The V and J ends lost 1 base and 5 bases respectively, with 15 bases between them. Germline loops: CDR1 SGHNT, CDR2 YENEEA. There are 15 residues in the CDR3. The CDR3 here is CASSLGAGETDEQYF. The CDR3 coding sequence is TGTGCCAGCAGCTTAGGAGCAGGGGAGACGGACGAGCAGTACTTC.

This chain joins TRBV5-1 and TRBJ2-4, with TRBD1 identical over 7 bases. The CDR3 has 13 residues. Germline V gives CDR1 SGHRS, CDR2 YFSETQ. V lost 4 bases, J lost 5 bases, and 3 bases stayed unmatched. In DNA, the CDR3 is TGCGCCAGCAGCGTGGGACAGCAAAACATTCAGTACTTC. Protein product: CASSVGQQNIQYF. Together with reference TRBV5-1 and TRBJ2-4, the CDR3 gives the full variable domain: KAGVTQTPRYLIKTRGQQVTLSCSPISGHRSVSWYQQTPGQGLQFLFEYFSETQRNKGNFPGRFSGRQFSNSRSEMNVSTLELGDSALYLCASSVGQQNIQYFGAGTRLSVL.

This clone was picked up one time. The gene calls are TRBV28 and TRBJ2-6, with D unresolved. CDR1 is MDHEN and CDR2 is SYDVKM in the germline V gene. The CDR3 has 12 amino acids. The V end lost 4 bases, the J end lost 7 bases, and 5 bases lay between the germline ends. The CDR3 loop reads CASSSQANVLTF. CDR3 in DNA: TGTGCCAGCAGTTCCCAAGCCAACGTCCTGACTTTC.

Note on this clone: Other nucleotide sequences in the sample specify the same CDR3. The chain is built from TRBV7-2 and TRBJ1-1, with D unclear. V lost 2 bases, J lost 0 bases, and 4 bases lay in between. The CDR3 consists of 13 residues. Germline V lookup: CDR1 SGHTA, CDR2 FQGNSA. This CDR3 is CASSLTVNTEAFF. DNA for the CDR3: TGTGCCAGCAGCTTAACGGTGAACACTGAAGCTTTCTTT.

The chain carries TRBV7-9 and TRBJ2-7, with D perhaps matching TRBD2 (6 bases). CDR3 length equals 13 residues. Germline lookup yields CDR1 SEHNR and CDR2 FQNEAQ (reference sequence). Trimming left V 3 bases short and J 6 bases short, with 12 bases between. CDR3 protein: CASSFTGDGEQYF. The CDR3 DNA follows: TGTGCCAGCAGCTTTACGGGAGATGGCGAGCAGTACTTC.

The chain couples TRBV19 to TRBJ2-5, with TRBD1 matching over 7 bases. Germline CDR1 and CDR2: LNHDA and SQIVND (reference sequence). V shed 0 bases and J 6 bases; nucleotides not matched to a gene: 1. This CDR3 spans 13 amino acids. The CDR3, as DNA: TGTGCCAGTAGTATAGACAGGGGGAAGACCCAGTACTTC. Its protein is CASSIDRGKTQYF. The full variable domain, rest sourced from reference TRBV19 and TRBJ2-5, is DGGITQSPKYLFRKEGQNVTLSCEQNLNHDAMYWYRQDPGQGLRLIYYSQIVNDFQKGDIAEGYSVSREKKESFPLTVTSAQKNPTAFYLCASSIDRGKTQYFGPGTRLLVL.

The chain recombines TRBV5-1 with TRBJ2-3; a possible D gene is TRBD2 (6 bases). V was cut by 6 bases and J by 0 bases, with 11 bases left in between. Germline V gene sequence: CDR1 SGHRS, CDR2 YFSETQ. There are 14 residues in the CDR3. The CDR3 sequence is CASTASVSTDTQYF. CDR3 in DNA: TGCGCCAGCACCGCTAGCGTTAGCACAGATACGCAGTATTTT.

The chain combines TRBV19 with TRBJ1-2; possibly TRBD1 for D (5 bases). The CDR3 contains 14 residues. The germline V and J ends were trimmed by 3 bases and 2 bases, with 10 bases remaining between them. Germline CDR1 LNHDA, CDR2 SQIVND (reference sequence). In DNA form, the CDR3 reads TGTGCCAGTAGTATGCCAGGGATCAACTATGGCTACACCTTC. Amino acid sequence: CASSMPGINYGYTF.

The chain recombines TRBV11-2 with TRBJ1-6, with 8 bases lining up with TRBD1. In germline, CDR1 is SGHAT, CDR2 FQNNGV. This CDR3 is built from 15 residues. Trimming took 5 bases from V and 4 from J; bases not matched to a gene: 4. The CDR3 loop is CASSPGTGYNSPLHF. The CDR3 DNA sequence: TGTGCCAGCAGCCCCGGGACAGGATATAATTCACCCCTCCACTTT.

The rearrangement joins TRBV5-4 to TRBJ2-7; 10 bases are shared with TRBD1. V shed 2 bases, J shed 3 bases, and the junction held 5 bases outside the gene matches. The CDR3 is 15 residues long. CDR1 SGHNT and CDR2 YYREEE come from the germline V gene (reference sequence). The CDR3 nucleotides read TGTGCCAGCAGCTTAGGGACAGGGGAATTCTACGAGCAGTACTTC. Its translation is CASSLGTGEFYEQYF. Complete variable domain (other parts from reference TRBV5-4 and TRBJ2-7): ETGVTQSPTHLIKTRGQQVTLRCSSQSGHNTVSWYQQALGQGPQFIFQYYREEENGRGNFPPRFSGLQFPNYSSELNVNALELDDSALYLCASSLGTGEFYEQYFGPGTRLTVT.

On this clone itself: This specimen includes other DNA sequences encoding the same CDR3. The chain is built from TRBV10-3 and TRBJ1-1; D is uncertain. Per germline, CDR1 ENHRY and CDR2 SYGVKD. V was trimmed by 6 bases and J by 0 bases, leaving 8 bases between them. This CDR3 is 13 amino acids long. DNA for the CDR3: TGTGCCATCAGCGGAGAATTGAACACTGAAGCTTTCTTT. The encoded protein is CAISGELNTEAFF.

The rearrangement links TRBV14 to TRBJ2-5; 12 bases fit TRBD2. The J segment lost 5 bases and the V segment lost 4 bases, leaving 2 bases of the junction unmatched. The CDR3 totals 14 residues. Germline V gives CDR1 SGHDN, CDR2 FVKESK. CDR3 in amino acids: CASSRGLAGETQYF. The DNA of the CDR3 is TGTGCCAGCAGCCGGGGACTAGCGGGTGAGACCCAGTACTTC.

The V call is TRBV24-1, the J call TRBJ2-2; no firm D call. Germline CDR1 and CDR2: KGHDR and SFDVKD. This CDR3 has 13 residues. Trimming removed 7 bases at V and 3 bases at J, with 8 bases between. Here the CDR3 DNA reads TGTGCCACCAGGGGCACCTACACCGGGGAGCTGTTTTTT. Residues: CATRGTYTGELFF.

J is TRBJ2-2 and V is TRBV11-2; D may be TRBD1 (5 bases). The CDR3 length is 15 residues. From germline, CDR1 is SGHAT and CDR2 FQNNGV. Between the trimmed V and J ends, which lost 5 bases and 7 bases, there was a span of 17 bases. This CDR3 is CASSPLLGEHGELFF. The CDR3 nucleotides are TGTGCCAGCAGCCCCCTCTTAGGGGAACACGGGGAGCTGTTTTTT. The entire variable domain, with the rest obtained from reference TRBV11-2 and TRBJ2-2, is as follows: EAGVAQSPRYKIIEKRQSVAFWCNPISGHATLYWYQQILGQGPKLLIQFQNNGVVDDSQLPKDRFSAERLKGVDSTLKIQPAKLEDSAVYLCASSPLLGEHGELFFGEGSRLTVL.

This chain links TRBV6-2 or TRBV6-3 with TRBJ2-7; TRBD2 matches 8 bases. The germline V gene encodes CDR1 MNHEY and CDR2 SVGEGT. The CDR3 has 14 amino acids. Trimming cost V 5 bases and J 2 bases; bases outside gene matches: 5. The CDR3 spells CASSPRTSPYEQYF. The DNA of the CDR3 is TGTGCCAGCAGTCCCCGGACTAGCCCCTACGAGCAGTACTTC.

V and J are TRBV9 and TRBJ1-5, with D unclear. The V end lost 7 bases, the J end lost 3 bases, and 8 bases lay between the germline ends. There are 12 residues in the CDR3. Germline assignment: CDR1 SGDLS and CDR2 YYNGEE. CDR3 sequence reads: CASGPTNQPQHF. In DNA, the CDR3 is TGTGCCAGCGGGCCAACCAATCAGCCCCAGCATTTT.

This chain connects TRBV19 to TRBJ2-1, with a possible D match to TRBD1 (6 bases). Trimming shortened V by 2 bases and J by 9 bases, and 17 bases separated the two germline ends. Germline assignment: CDR1 LNHDA and CDR2 SQIVND (reference sequence). There are 15 residues in the CDR3. The CDR3 loop reads CASSISGYQGSEQFF. The CDR3 nucleotides read TGTGCCAGTAGTATAAGTGGGTACCAGGGGAGTGAGCAGTTCTTC.

This clone is a singleton in its sample. This chain connects TRBV24-1 to TRBJ2-2, with TRBD1 identical over 7 bases. The CDR3 has 17 residues. The junction had 11 bases not matched to a gene; V was cut back by 6 bases and J by 2 bases. CDR1 KGHDR and CDR2 SFDVKD come from the germline V gene. The CDR3 DNA follows: TGTGCCACCAGTTCGATAGGGGCAGGGGGTAACACCGGGGAGCTGTTTTTT. This encodes CATSSIGAGGNTGELFF.

The V and J genes are TRBV4-1 and TRBJ2-1, with unresolved D. Germline assignment: CDR1 MGHRA and CDR2 YSYEKL. With 4 bases removed from V and 9 bases from J, the gap between germline ends came to 7 bases. This CDR3 has 11 residues. This CDR3 reads CASSRAGEQFF. DNA for the CDR3: TGCGCCAGCAGCCGAGCTGGTGAGCAGTTCTTC.

A note on this clone: Other DNA sequences within the sample encode an identical CDR3. The chain employs TRBV5-1 and TRBJ1-1, with D possibly being TRBD1 (6 bases). The CDR3 loop spans 14 amino acids. CDR1 is SGHRS and CDR2 is YFSETQ in the germline V gene. The V end lost 0 bases, the J end lost 3 bases, and 9 bases lay between the germline ends. CDR3 residues: CASSLGQADTEAFF. As DNA, the CDR3 is TGCGCCAGCAGCTTGGGACAGGCAGACACTGAAGCTTTCTTT. The entire variable domain, with the rest obtained from reference TRBV5-1 and TRBJ1-1, is as follows: KAGVTQTPRYLIKTRGQQVTLSCSPISGHRSVSWYQQTPGQGLQFLFEYFSETQRNKGNFPGRFSGRQFSNSRSEMNVSTLELGDSALYLCASSLGQADTEAFFGQGTRLTVV.

The CDR3 reads CASKDSTEAFF. The CDR3 region has the DNA TGTGCCAGCAAGGACAGCACTGAAGCTTTCTTT. The rearrangement uses TRBV6-6 and TRBJ1-1; tentative D call: TRBD1 (6 bases). V was trimmed by 7 bases and J by 4 bases, leaving 7 bases between them. Germline CDR1 and CDR2: MNHNY and SVGAGI (reference sequence). CDR3 size: 11 residues.

J is TRBJ2-5 and V is TRBV24-1; 10 nucleotides agree with TRBD2. The CDR3 length is 17 residues. Germline V gives CDR1 KGHDR, CDR2 SFDVKD. V lost 4 bases to trimming and J lost 4 bases; unmatched junction nucleotides: 11. CDR3 amino acids: CATSDSIAGGGIETQYF. CDR3 coding DNA: TGTGCCACCAGTGACTCGATAGCGGGGGGTGGGATAGAGACCCAGTACTTC.

The CDR3: CASSPRQYNEQFF. CDR3 nucleotide sequence: TGTGCCAGCAGCCCGCGACAGTACAATGAGCAGTTCTTC. V is TRBV7-6 and J is TRBJ2-1, with a tentative D call TRBD1 (5 bases). Trimming took 5 bases from V and 4 from J, leaving 9 bases between them. In germline, CDR1 is SGHVS, CDR2 FNYEAQ. The CDR3 extends over 13 amino acids.

The CDR3 region is CAISEIAGDSYNEQFF. The CDR3 DNA reads TGTGCCATCAGTGAGATAGCGGGGGACTCCTACAATGAGCAGTTCTTC. The chain is built from TRBV10-3 and TRBJ2-1; 9 bases are shared with TRBD2. The germline V gene has CDR1 ENHRY and CDR2 SYGVKD. V was clipped by 2 bases and J by 0 bases; unmatched bases: 2. This CDR3 region has 16 residues.

V usage is TRBV28 and J usage is TRBJ1-3; no firm D call. V was trimmed by 10 bases and J by 0 bases, leaving 13 bases between them. The germline gives CDR1 MDHEN, CDR2 SYDVKM. The CDR3 totals 14 residues. CDR3 in amino acids: CATSTGNSGNTIYF. Here the CDR3 DNA reads TGTGCCACCTCTACCGGGAACTCTGGAAACACCATATATTTT. Supplemented by reference TRBV28 and TRBJ1-3, the full variable domain reads DVKVTQSSRYLVKRTGEKVFLECVQDMDHENMFWYRQDPGLGLRLIYFSYDVKMKEKGDIPEGYSVSREKKERFSLILESASTNQTSMYLCATSTGNSGNTIYFGEGSWLTVV.